This T cell receptor beta chain was sequenced in a study of CXCR3-negative and CXCR3-positive naive CD8 T cells. About the research overall: Collectively, the libraries yielded roughly 150 million TRB reads in total, at about 1.5 +/- 0.3 million per library.

Whole-study results and caveats: Comparison of naive CXCR3-negative and CXCR3-positive cells revealed similar TRBV-TRBJ usage, while memory cells differed.

On this clonotype itself: The antigen is unknown.

The naive CD8+ gate required CD45RO-CCR7+CD27+CD95- phenotype. Each TRB cDNA library was prepared by 5' RACE (with UMI labels). TCRdb reworked the 5' RACE reads into one entry per CDR3 protein, no DNA. This sample's table has about 130,000 distinct CDR3 sequences. Sequencing was done on a sample of naive CXCR3- CD8+ T cells from blood. The sample's subset: CD45RO-CCR7+CD27+CD95- naive CD8+ T cells lacking CXCR3 (TNR3-). The receptor was isolated from a human donor in good health. Some clones in this sample may be carry-over from other donors' samples.

This chain's CDR3 is CASRLTPSDRAIDNEQFF. The J gene is TRBJ2-1, the V gene TRBV28; absent DNA, TCRdb's TRBD1 call cannot be checked. The CDR3 spans 18 residues. Germline V gene lookup returns CDR1 MDHEN and CDR2 SYDVKM.